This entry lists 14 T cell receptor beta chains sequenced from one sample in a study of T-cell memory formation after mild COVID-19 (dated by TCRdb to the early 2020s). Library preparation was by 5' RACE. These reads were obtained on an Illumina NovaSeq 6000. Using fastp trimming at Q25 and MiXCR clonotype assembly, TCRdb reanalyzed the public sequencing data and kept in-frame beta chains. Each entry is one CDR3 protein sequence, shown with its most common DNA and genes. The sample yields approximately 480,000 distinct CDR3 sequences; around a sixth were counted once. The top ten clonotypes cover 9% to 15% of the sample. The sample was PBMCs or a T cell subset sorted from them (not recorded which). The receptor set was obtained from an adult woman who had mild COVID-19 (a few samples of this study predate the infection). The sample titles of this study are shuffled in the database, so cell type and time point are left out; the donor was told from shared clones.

The chain's CDR3 is CATRKDGGYNEQFF. The CDR3 DNA follows: TGTGCCACCAGGAAAGACGGCGGCTACAATGAGCAGTTCTTC. This rearrangement joins TRBV15 to TRBJ2-1; D is uncertain. V shed 6 bases and J shed 3 bases, with 12 bases lying between them. The CDR3 is 14 amino acids. CDR1 is LNHNV and CDR2 is YYDKDF in the germline V gene (reference sequence).

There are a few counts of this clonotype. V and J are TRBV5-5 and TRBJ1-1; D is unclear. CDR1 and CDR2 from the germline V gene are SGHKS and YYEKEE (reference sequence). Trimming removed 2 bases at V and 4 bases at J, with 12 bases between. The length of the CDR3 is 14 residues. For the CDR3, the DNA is TGTGCCAGCAGCTTTCGGCCAGGAGGCACTGAAGCTTTCTTT. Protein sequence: CASSFRPGGTEAFF.

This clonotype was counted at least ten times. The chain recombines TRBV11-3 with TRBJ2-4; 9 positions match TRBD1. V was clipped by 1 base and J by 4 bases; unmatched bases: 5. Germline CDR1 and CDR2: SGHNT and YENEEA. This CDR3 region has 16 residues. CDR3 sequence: CASSLGGTGRKNIQYF. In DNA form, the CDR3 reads TGTGCCAGCAGCTTAGGTGGGACAGGGCGTAAAAACATTCAGTACTTC.

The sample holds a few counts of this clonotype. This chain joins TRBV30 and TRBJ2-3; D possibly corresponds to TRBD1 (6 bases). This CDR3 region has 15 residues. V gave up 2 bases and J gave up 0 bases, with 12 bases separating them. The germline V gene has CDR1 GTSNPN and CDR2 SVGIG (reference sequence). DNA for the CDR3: TGTGCCTGGAGTTCACAGGGTTATAGCACAGATACGCAGTATTTT. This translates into CAWSSQGYSTDTQYF.

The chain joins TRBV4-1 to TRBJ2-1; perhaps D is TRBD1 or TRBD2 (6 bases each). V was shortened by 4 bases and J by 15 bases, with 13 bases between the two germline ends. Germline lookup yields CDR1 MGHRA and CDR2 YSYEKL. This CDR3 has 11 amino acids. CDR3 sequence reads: CASSRLGGLFF. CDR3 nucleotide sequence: TGCGCCAGCAGCCGACTAGGGGGGCTGTTCTTC.

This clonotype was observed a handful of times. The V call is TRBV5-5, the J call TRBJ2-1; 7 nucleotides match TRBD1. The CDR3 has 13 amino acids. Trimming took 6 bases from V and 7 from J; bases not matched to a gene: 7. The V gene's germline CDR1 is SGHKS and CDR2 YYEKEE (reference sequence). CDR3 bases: TGTGCCAGCAACGGACAGGCTAGAAATGAGCAGTTCTTC. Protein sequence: CASNGQARNEQFF.

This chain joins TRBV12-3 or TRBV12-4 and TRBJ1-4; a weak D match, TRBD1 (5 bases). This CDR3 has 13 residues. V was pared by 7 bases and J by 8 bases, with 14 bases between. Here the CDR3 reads CASMGGSGEKLFF. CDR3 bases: TGTGCCAGCATGGGGGGATCCGGGGAAAAACTGTTTTTT.

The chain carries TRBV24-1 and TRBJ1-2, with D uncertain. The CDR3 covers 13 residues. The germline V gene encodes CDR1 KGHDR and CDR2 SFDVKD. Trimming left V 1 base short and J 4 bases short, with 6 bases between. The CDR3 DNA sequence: TGTGCCACCAGTGATTTAAAGAGCTATGGCTACACCTTC. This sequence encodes CATSDLKSYGYTF.

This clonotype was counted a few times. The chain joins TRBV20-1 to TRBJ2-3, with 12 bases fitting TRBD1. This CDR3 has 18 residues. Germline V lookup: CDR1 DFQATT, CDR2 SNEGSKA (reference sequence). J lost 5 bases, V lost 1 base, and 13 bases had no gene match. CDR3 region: CSARAQFRDRGLGDTQYF. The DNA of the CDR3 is TGCAGTGCTAGAGCTCAATTCCGGGACAGGGGGCTGGGAGATACGCAGTATTTT.

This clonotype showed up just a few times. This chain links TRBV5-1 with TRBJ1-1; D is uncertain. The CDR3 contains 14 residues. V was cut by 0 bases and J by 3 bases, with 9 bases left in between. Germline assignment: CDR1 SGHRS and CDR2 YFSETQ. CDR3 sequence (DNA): TGCGCCAGCAGCTTGGGCACCTCATACACTGAAGCTTTCTTT. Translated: CASSLGTSYTEAFF.

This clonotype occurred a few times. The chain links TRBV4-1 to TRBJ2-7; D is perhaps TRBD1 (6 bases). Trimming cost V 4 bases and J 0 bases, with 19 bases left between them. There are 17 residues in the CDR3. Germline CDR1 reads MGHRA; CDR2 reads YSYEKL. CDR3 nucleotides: TGCGCCAGCAGCCCTCCACCCGACAGGCTCTCCTCCTACGAGCAGTACTTC. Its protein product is CASSPPPDRLSSYEQYF.

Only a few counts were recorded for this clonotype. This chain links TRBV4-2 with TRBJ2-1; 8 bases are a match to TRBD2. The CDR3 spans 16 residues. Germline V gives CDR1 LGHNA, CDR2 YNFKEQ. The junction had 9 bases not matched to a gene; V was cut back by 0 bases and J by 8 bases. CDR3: CASSQDLREGRDEQFF. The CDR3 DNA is TGTGCCAGCAGCCAAGATCTCCGGGAGGGCCGGGATGAGCAGTTCTTC.

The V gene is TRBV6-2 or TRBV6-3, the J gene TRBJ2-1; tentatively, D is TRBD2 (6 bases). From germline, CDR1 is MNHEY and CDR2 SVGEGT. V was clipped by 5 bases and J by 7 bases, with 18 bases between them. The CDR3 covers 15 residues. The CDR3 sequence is CASSRARDLRNEQFF. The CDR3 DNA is TGTGCCAGCAGTCGCGCCCGGGACTTGAGGAATGAGCAGTTCTTC.

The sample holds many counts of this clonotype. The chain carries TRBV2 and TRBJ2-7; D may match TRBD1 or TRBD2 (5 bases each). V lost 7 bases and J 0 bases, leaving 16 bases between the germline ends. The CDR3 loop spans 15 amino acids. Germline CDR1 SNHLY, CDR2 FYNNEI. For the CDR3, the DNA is TGTGCCAGCAATATCCAGGGACCCTCCTCCTACGAGCAGTACTTC. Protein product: CASNIQGPSSYEQYF.